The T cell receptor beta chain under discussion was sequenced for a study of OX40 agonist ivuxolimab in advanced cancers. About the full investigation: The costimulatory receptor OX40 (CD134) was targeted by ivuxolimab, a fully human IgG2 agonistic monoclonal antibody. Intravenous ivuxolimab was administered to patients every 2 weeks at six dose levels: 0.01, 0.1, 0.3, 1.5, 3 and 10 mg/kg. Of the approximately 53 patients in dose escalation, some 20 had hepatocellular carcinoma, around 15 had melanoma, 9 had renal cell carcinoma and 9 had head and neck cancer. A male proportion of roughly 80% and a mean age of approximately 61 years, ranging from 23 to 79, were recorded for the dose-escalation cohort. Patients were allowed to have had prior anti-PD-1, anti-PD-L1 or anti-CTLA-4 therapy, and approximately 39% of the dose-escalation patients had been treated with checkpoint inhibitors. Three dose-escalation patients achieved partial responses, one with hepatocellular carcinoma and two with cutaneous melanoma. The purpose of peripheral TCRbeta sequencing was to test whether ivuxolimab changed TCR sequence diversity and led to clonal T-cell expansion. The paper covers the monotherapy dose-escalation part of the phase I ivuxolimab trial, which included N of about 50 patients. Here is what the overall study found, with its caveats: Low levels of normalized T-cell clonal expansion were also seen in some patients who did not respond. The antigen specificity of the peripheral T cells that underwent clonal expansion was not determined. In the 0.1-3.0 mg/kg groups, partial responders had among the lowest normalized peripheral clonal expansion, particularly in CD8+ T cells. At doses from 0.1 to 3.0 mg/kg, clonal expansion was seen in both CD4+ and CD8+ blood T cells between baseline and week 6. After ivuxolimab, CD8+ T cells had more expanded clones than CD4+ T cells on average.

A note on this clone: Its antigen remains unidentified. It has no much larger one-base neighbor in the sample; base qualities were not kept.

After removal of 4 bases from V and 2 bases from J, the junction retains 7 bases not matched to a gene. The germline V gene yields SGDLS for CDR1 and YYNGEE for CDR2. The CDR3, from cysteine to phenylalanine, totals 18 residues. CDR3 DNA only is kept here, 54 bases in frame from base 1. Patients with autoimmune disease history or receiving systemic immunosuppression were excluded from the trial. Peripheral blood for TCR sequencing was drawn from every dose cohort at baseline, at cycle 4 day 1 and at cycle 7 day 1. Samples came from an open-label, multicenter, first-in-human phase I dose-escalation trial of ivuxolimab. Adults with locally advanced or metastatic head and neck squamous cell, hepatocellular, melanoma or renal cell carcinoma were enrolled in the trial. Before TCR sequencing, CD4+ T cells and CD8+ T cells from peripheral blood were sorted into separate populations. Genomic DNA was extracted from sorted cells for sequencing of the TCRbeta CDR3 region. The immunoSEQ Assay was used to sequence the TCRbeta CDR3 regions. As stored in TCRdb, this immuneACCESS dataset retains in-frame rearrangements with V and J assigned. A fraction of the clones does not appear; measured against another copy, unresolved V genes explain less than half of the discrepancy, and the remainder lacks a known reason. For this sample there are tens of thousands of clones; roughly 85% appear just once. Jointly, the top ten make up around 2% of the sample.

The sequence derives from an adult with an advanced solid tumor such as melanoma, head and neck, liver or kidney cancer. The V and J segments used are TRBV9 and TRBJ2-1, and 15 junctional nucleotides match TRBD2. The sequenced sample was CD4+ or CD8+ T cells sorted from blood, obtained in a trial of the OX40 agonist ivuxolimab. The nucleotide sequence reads TGTGCCAGCAGCCTTGGGACTAGCGGGGGGCTAACCTACAATGAGCAGTTCTTC. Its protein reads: CASSLGTSGGLTYNEQFF.